This entry lists 18 T cell receptor beta chains sequenced from one sample in a study of shared clonotypes between healthy human individuals. Only in-frame clones appear in the TCRdb table, and some are missing; sequencing was by immunoSEQ multiplex PCR. The sample records about 980,000 clones, around three quarters being singletons. Sequencing was carried out using memory CD4+ T cells sorted from blood. Indicated subset: CD45RA-negative fraction. These receptors were taken from a man between 18 and 29 years old in good health.

This clone showed up just a few times. This chain uses TRBV6-6 with TRBJ1-6; D unclear. V lost 7 bases, J lost 5 bases, and 9 bases lay in between. The CDR3 covers 13 residues. Germline V gives CDR1 MNHNY, CDR2 SVGAGI (reference sequence). The CDR3, as DNA: TGTGCCAGCATGGCGGAGAATAATTCACCCCTCCACTTT. This translates into CASMAENNSPLHF.

This chain links TRBV5-1 with TRBJ2-2; D call uncertain. The germline gives CDR1 SGHRS, CDR2 YFSETQ. The germline V and J ends were trimmed by 5 bases and 1 base, with 12 bases remaining between them. The CDR3 contains 15 residues. The CDR3 region is CASRSGPGNTGELFF. CDR3 nucleotide sequence: TGCGCCAGCAGATCTGGCCCCGGGAACACCGGGGAGCTGTTTTTT.

The chain uses TRBV7-2 and TRBJ2-3; perhaps TRBD1 as D (6 bases). In germline, CDR1 is SGHTA, CDR2 FQGNSA. The CDR3 is 17 amino acids. V lost 5 bases and J 1 base, leaving 19 bases between the germline ends. This CDR3 reads CASSVPPVGGGTDTQYF. The CDR3 DNA sequence: TGTGCCAGCAGCGTACCCCCGGTTGGGGGCGGCACAGATACGCAGTATTTT.

This chain uses TRBV7-8 with TRBJ1-5, with TRBD1 identical over 10 bases. The CDR3 is made up of 14 amino acids. Looked up from germline, CDR1 is SGHVS and CDR2 is FQNEAQ. J gave up 4 bases and V 5 bases, and 2 bases lay outside the gene matches. This CDR3 is CASSQDRGNQPQHF. The CDR3 nucleotides read TGTGCCAGCAGCCAGGACAGGGGGAATCAGCCCCAGCATTTT.

V usage is TRBV18 and J usage is TRBJ2-5; D may be TRBD1 (7 bases). Germline V gives CDR1 KGHSH, CDR2 LQKENI. The CDR3 loop spans 15 amino acids. Trimming cost V 4 bases and J 1 base, with 13 bases left between them. The CDR3 loop reads CASSQRQGGQETQYF. The CDR3 DNA reads TGTGCCAGCTCACAAAGACAGGGAGGCCAAGAGACCCAGTACTTC. Full variable domain (rest looked up from reference TRBV18 and TRBJ2-5): NAGVMQNPRHLVRRRGQEARLRCSPMKGHSHVYWYRQLPEEGLKFMVYLQKENIIDESGMPKERFSAEFPKEGPSILRIQQVVRGDSAAYFCASSQRQGGQETQYFGPGTRLLVL.

J is TRBJ1-2 and V is TRBV7-2, with D uncertain. Trimming pared 1 base from V and 0 bases from J, leaving 6 bases between. CDR1 is SGHTA, CDR2 FQGNSA, per germline. The CDR3 is made up of 14 amino acids. CDR3 bases: TGTGCCAGCAGCTTAGTAACAACTAACTATGGCTACACCTTC. This encodes CASSLVTTNYGYTF.

As to this clone: At the DNA level, this CDR3 is encoded by other sequences in the same sample as well. This chain uses TRBV6-5 with TRBJ2-7; 10 nucleotides line up with TRBD2. From germline, CDR1 is MNHEY and CDR2 SVGAGI. This CDR3 contains 14 residues. J gave up 3 bases and V 3 bases, and 2 bases lay outside the gene matches. The CDR3 loop reads CASSYWTSGYEQYF. The CDR3 bases are TGTGCCAGCAGTTATTGGACTAGCGGCTACGAGCAGTACTTC.

The chain couples TRBV11-1 to TRBJ1-3, with D perhaps matching TRBD1 (5 bases). In germline, CDR1 is SGHAT, CDR2 FQDESV (reference sequence). The CDR3 sequence is 16 residues long. Trimming removed 3 bases from V and 0 bases from J, with 12 bases in between. The CDR3 spells CASSFDGASSGNTIYF. CDR3 DNA sequence: TGTGCCAGCAGCTTCGACGGGGCAAGCTCTGGAAACACCATATATTTT.

The gene calls are TRBV7-2 and TRBJ2-5; 16 nucleotides match TRBD2. Looked up from germline, CDR1 is SGHTA and CDR2 is FQGNSA. There are 14 residues in the CDR3. V shed 4 bases, J shed 10 bases, and the junction held 3 bases outside the gene matches. The CDR3 region is CASSWGLAGGNQYF. The CDR3, as DNA: TGTGCCAGCAGCTGGGGACTAGCGGGAGGGAACCAGTACTTC.

In DNA form, the CDR3 reads TGTGCCAGCAGCCTCAGACTAGCGGGGGGGCTGACTGGCACAGATACGCAGTATTTT. Encoded protein: CASSLRLAGGLTGTDTQYF. The chain has TRBV9 and TRBJ2-3, with TRBD2 matching 14 bases. Looked up from germline, CDR1 is SGDLS and CDR2 is YYNGEE. This CDR3 is 19 amino acids long. V trimming: 4 bases; J trimming: 1 base; junction bases outside the gene matches: 11. The whole variable domain, remainder taken from reference TRBV9 and TRBJ2-3, is DSGVTQTPKHLITATGQRVTLRCSPRSGDLSVYWYQQSLDQGLQFLIQYYNGEERAKGNILERFSAQQFPDLHSELNLSSLELGDSALYFCASSLRLAGGLTGTDTQYFGPGTRLTVL.

The rearrangement joins TRBV11-2 to TRBJ1-5; 8 positions match TRBD1. This CDR3 is 15 amino acids long. The germline V gene encodes CDR1 SGHAT and CDR2 FQNNGV. Germline trimming cut 5 bases from V and 3 bases from J; bases unmatched to any gene: 6. CDR3 bases: TGTGCCAGCAGCCAGGACAGGGAGATCAATCAGCCCCAGCATTTT. Protein sequence: CASSQDREINQPQHF.

The genes are TRBV10-3 and TRBJ2-1; a possible D gene is TRBD1 (5 bases). This CDR3 spans 14 amino acids. Per germline, CDR1 ENHRY and CDR2 SYGVKD. Trimming cost V 7 bases and J 10 bases, with 20 bases left between them. The DNA for the CDR3 is TGTGCCATCAAAATGCTGTCGGATTCAGGGGAGCAGTTCTTC. This encodes CAIKMLSDSGEQFF.

The CDR3 region is CASSYRENTGELFF. CDR3 nucleotides: TGTGCCAGCAGTTACAGGGAGAACACCGGGGAGCTGTTTTTT. The rearrangement joins TRBV27 to TRBJ2-2; D is perhaps TRBD1 (6 bases). The germline gives CDR1 MNHEY, CDR2 SMNVEV (reference sequence). The CDR3 spans 14 residues. V lost 4 bases, J lost 1 base, and 7 bases lay in between.

The V call is TRBV6-6, the J call TRBJ2-7; maybe TRBD1 (5 bases). The V gene lost 8 bases and the J gene lost 1 base, with 12 bases spanning the gap. The germline V gene has CDR1 MNHNY and CDR2 SVGAGI (reference sequence). This CDR3 has 13 amino acids. The CDR3, as DNA: TGTGCCAGCCACGACAGTGCATCCTACGAGCAGTACTTC. It specifies CASHDSASYEQYF.

V gene TRBV6-1 combines with J gene TRBJ1-2; 12 bases fit TRBD1. Germline V gives CDR1 MNHNS, CDR2 SASEGT. This CDR3 contains 17 residues. With V trimmed by 2 bases and J by 0 bases, 4 bases remained unmatched. The CDR3 region is CASSEPGQGASNYGYTF. The CDR3, as DNA: TGTGCCAGCAGTGAACCGGGACAGGGGGCCTCTAACTATGGCTACACCTTC.

This clone showed up just once. The chain has TRBV10-3 and TRBJ1-2; 7 nucleotides align to TRBD1. Germline lookup yields CDR1 ENHRY and CDR2 SYGVKD. V was pared by 3 bases and J by 3 bases, with 4 bases of the junction left unmatched. CDR3 length equals 14 residues. The CDR3 sequence is CAISDLTGDYGYTF. The CDR3 DNA is TGTGCCATCAGTGACTTAACAGGGGACTATGGCTACACCTTC.

This chain joins TRBV7-9 and TRBJ2-7; the D is unclear. This CDR3 contains 15 residues. CDR1 is SEHNR, CDR2 FQNEAQ, per germline (reference sequence). V lost 2 bases, J lost 0 bases, and 11 bases lay in between. The DNA for the CDR3 is TGTGCCAGCAGCTTACCCAGCGAAAGCTCCTACGAGCAGTACTTC. Encoded protein: CASSLPSESSYEQYF.

The chain is built from TRBV6-5 and TRBJ2-3, with TRBD2 matching 8 bases. Germline V gene data show CDR1 as MNHEY and CDR2 as SVGAGI. V lost 4 bases, J lost 0 bases, and 3 bases stayed unmatched. The CDR3 covers 15 residues. CDR3 nucleotide sequence: TGTGCCAGCAGTTTAGCGGGATCTAGCACAGATACGCAGTATTTT. Protein: CASSLAGSSTDTQYF.